The 20 T cell receptor beta chains given below trace back to one sample, sequenced in a study of T-cell reconstitution after alpha-beta-depleted transplantation in children (dated by TCRdb to about 2016). Libraries were built with PCR. These reads were obtained on an Illumina HiSeq 2500. To normalize quantification of the TCRbeta repertoire, the TCR libraries were built with molecular barcoding that relied on unique molecular identifiers. TCRdb reanalyzed the raw reads on its own, using fastp at Q25 for trimming and MiXCR for clone calling, and kept in-frame beta chains. Rows matching on CDR3 protein sequence are summarized as one entry with the most common DNA and genes. The sample includes about 640,000 distinct CDR3 sequences, with around a sixth observed a single time. The ten largest make up 1.1% of the sample. The starting material was PBMCs from the stem cell graft donor, obtained from the stem cell graft. These receptors were taken from a human donor who donated a stem cell graft to a child with acute myeloid leukemia.

At least ten counts were recorded for this clonotype. The gene calls are TRBV7-2 and TRBJ2-7; weak D call: TRBD2 (6 bases). Per germline, CDR1 SGHTA and CDR2 FQGNSA. With 1 base removed from V and 3 bases from J, the gap between germline ends came to 13 bases. CDR3 length equals 15 residues. The chain's CDR3 is CASSLEPGLLYEQYV. CDR3 in DNA: TGTGCCAGCAGCTTAGAGCCGGGACTCCTCTACGAGCAGTACGTC.

Here the CDR3 DNA reads TGTGCCAGCAGTTTATCGATGTCAGATACGCAGTATTTT. This codes for CASSLSMSDTQYF. The rearrangement links TRBV27 to TRBJ2-3; no reliable D call. In germline, CDR1 is MNHEY, CDR2 SMNVEV (reference sequence). CDR3 size: 13 residues. The germline V and J ends were trimmed by 0 bases and 4 bases, with 5 bases remaining between them.

This clonotype was counted a few times. The genes are TRBV7-9 and TRBJ1-1, with TRBD1 as a possible D gene (6 bases). Trimming removed 3 bases at V and 1 base at J, with 12 bases between. CDR1 and CDR2 from the germline V gene are SEHNR and FQNEAQ (reference sequence). This CDR3 is built from 15 residues. The CDR3 sequence is CASSFSDRWNTEAFF. CDR3 bases: TGTGCCAGCAGCTTCTCCGACAGGTGGAACACTGAAGCTTTCTTT.

This sequence joins TRBV20-1 and TRBJ2-5, with TRBD1 matching 8 bases. V lost 2 bases and J lost 7; bases outside the gene matches: 9. The CDR3 covers 14 residues. Germline values: CDR1 DFQATT, CDR2 SNEGSKA (reference sequence). This CDR3 is CSARPPGQGGTQYF. In DNA form, the CDR3 reads TGCAGTGCTAGACCCCCCGGACAGGGTGGGACCCAGTACTTC.

The chain has TRBV28 and TRBJ2-1; D may correspond to TRBD1 or TRBD2 (5 bases each). Trimming removed 3 bases at V and 7 bases at J, with 13 bases between. Germline V gene sequence: CDR1 MDHEN, CDR2 SYDVKM. The CDR3 totals 14 residues. CDR3 bases: TGTGCCAGCAGTTTGGGGGTAGGGGCAAATGAGCAGTTCTTC. It translates to CASSLGVGANEQFF.

The rearrangement joins TRBV20-1 to TRBJ1-5; a weak D match, TRBD1 (5 bases). The CDR3 length is 15 residues. Germline V gene sequence: CDR1 DFQATT, CDR2 SNEGSKA (reference sequence). Trimming left V 6 bases short and J 6 bases short, with 21 bases between. The CDR3 loop is CSAPITREVGQPQHF. The DNA for the CDR3 is TGCAGTGCCCCAATCACCAGGGAGGTTGGTCAGCCCCAGCATTTT.

This clonotype was observed many times. V usage is TRBV4-3 and J usage is TRBJ1-6; a weak D match, TRBD1 (6 bases). Germline assignment: CDR1 LGHNA and CDR2 YSLEER. Trimming took 0 bases from V and 6 from J, leaving 15 bases between them. This CDR3 is 17 amino acids long. The CDR3 nucleotides are TGCGCCAGCAGCCAAGATCGTTCGGACAGCTCTAATTCACCCCTCCACTTT. It codes for CASSQDRSDSSNSPLHF.

At least ten counts were recorded for this clonotype. This chain connects TRBV29-1 to TRBJ2-1; TRBD1 matches at 9 bases. This CDR3 is built from 15 residues. V trimming: 1 base; J trimming: 8 bases; junction bases outside the gene matches: 9. Germline V gene lookup returns CDR1 SQVTM and CDR2 ANQGSEA. CDR3 bases: TGCAGCGTTGAAGGGGGACAGGGTCTTGGTCATGAGCAGTTCTTC. This sequence encodes CSVEGGQGLGHEQFF.

This clonotype has only a few counts. This sequence joins TRBV29-1 and TRBJ1-4; 7 bases are a match to TRBD1. This CDR3 has 13 amino acids. CDR1 and CDR2 from the germline V gene are SQVTM and ANQGSEA. V lost 5 bases, J lost 10 bases, and 10 bases stayed unmatched. CDR3 nucleotide sequence: TGCAGCGTTACCGGACAGGATGTCGGAAAACTGTTTTTT. Protein sequence: CSVTGQDVGKLFF.

The chain combines TRBV20-1 with TRBJ1-3; a possible D gene is TRBD1 (5 bases). The CDR3 covers 15 residues. V lost 0 bases and J 1 base, leaving 10 bases between the germline ends. Germline CDR1 DFQATT, CDR2 SNEGSKA (reference sequence). CDR3 nucleotides: TGCAGTGCTAGAGATTTGGGGGGTTCTGGAAACACCATATATTTT. As protein: CSARDLGGSGNTIYF.

The chain couples TRBV5-1 to TRBJ2-3; no clear D. Trimming left V 2 bases short and J 6 bases short, with 16 bases between. Germline V gene data show CDR1 as SGHRS and CDR2 as YFSETQ. The CDR3 loop spans 15 amino acids. The CDR3 sequence is CASSFSAISEDTQYF. In DNA, the CDR3 is TGCGCCAGCAGCTTCTCGGCTATTTCGGAGGATACGCAGTATTTT.

This clonotype showed up many times. V and J are TRBV10-1 and TRBJ2-5; the D is unclear. Trimming took off 5 bases at V and 4 bases at J, with 11 bases between the two ends. This CDR3 contains 13 residues. The V gene's germline CDR1 is WNHNN and CDR2 SYGVQD (reference sequence). CDR3 sequence reads: CASSFGDGETQYF. CDR3 DNA sequence: TGCGCCAGCAGTTTTGGAGACGGAGAGACCCAGTACTTC.

There are many counts of this clonotype. The V gene is TRBV20-1, the J gene TRBJ1-5; a weak D match, TRBD1 (6 bases). The V and J ends lost 3 bases and 5 bases respectively, with 11 bases between them. The CDR3 has 13 amino acids. Per the germline V gene, CDR1 is DFQATT and CDR2 is SNEGSKA (reference sequence). CDR3 sequence reads: CSASKGVDQPQHF. The CDR3 DNA follows: TGCAGTGCTAGTAAGGGGGTGGATCAGCCCCAGCATTTT.

This clonotype turned up a few times. The chain joins TRBV12-3 or TRBV12-4 to TRBJ1-5; no reliable D call. V was pared by 5 bases and J by 3 bases, with 14 bases between. This CDR3 contains 15 residues. The CDR3 DNA follows: TGTGCCAGCAGTGGCAGCCGGGCCTCCAATCAGCCCCAGCATTTT. It codes for CASSGSRASNQPQHF.

The sample holds a few counts of this clonotype. This chain uses TRBV7-2 with TRBJ1-2; D remains ambiguous. The CDR3 is 16 amino acids. Germline V CDR1 and CDR2: SGHTA, FQGNSA. V was shortened by 1 base and J by 4 bases, with 16 bases between the two germline ends. CDR3 protein: CASSLDSRNPTYGYTF. The CDR3 nucleotides are TGTGCCAGCAGCTTAGATTCCCGCAACCCGACCTATGGCTACACCTTC. The full variable domain, its missing parts supplied by reference TRBV7-2 and TRBJ1-2, is GAGVSQSPSNKVTEKGKDVELRCDPISGHTALYWYRQSLGQGLEFLIYFQGNSAPDKSGLPSDRFSAERTGGSVSTLTIQRTQQEDSAVYLCASSLDSRNPTYGYTFGSGTRLTVV.

This clonotype was detected a few times. V and J are TRBV7-2 and TRBJ2-1; D might be TRBD2 (5 bases). V dropped 1 base and J dropped 4 bases, with 14 bases sitting between them. Germline CDR1 and CDR2: SGHTA and FQGNSA. The CDR3 totals 16 residues. CDR3 loop: CASSLERATVYNEQFF. CDR3 DNA: TGTGCCAGCAGCTTAGAGAGGGCGACGGTTTACAATGAGCAGTTCTTC.

This clonotype was detected many times. The rearrangement joins TRBV30 to TRBJ2-5; D is undetermined. This CDR3 is 17 amino acids long. CDR1 is GTSNPN, CDR2 SVGIG, per germline (reference sequence). V was cut by 1 base and J by 5 bases, with 23 bases left in between. The CDR3 region has the DNA TGTGCCTGGAGTGGTCTTCAACCCGGAAACACTCGGGAGACCCAGTACTTC. Translating gives CAWSGLQPGNTRETQYF.

This clonotype was picked up a small number of times. J is TRBJ2-7 and V is TRBV7-2, with TRBD1 matching over 7 bases. Germline loops: CDR1 SGHTA, CDR2 FQGNSA. The CDR3 runs 15 residues. V shed 3 bases, J shed 0 bases, and the junction held 5 bases outside the gene matches. The CDR3 here is CASSFWSGGSYEQYV. The DNA of the CDR3 is TGTGCCAGCAGCTTCTGGTCAGGGGGCTCCTACGAGCAGTACGTC.

Only a few counts were recorded for this clonotype. The rearrangement joins TRBV20-1 to TRBJ2-7; D assignment may be TRBD1 or TRBD2 (6 bases each). V was shortened by 4 bases and J by 0 bases, with 13 bases between the two germline ends. The CDR3 loop spans 14 amino acids. Germline CDR1 is DFQATT and CDR2 is SNEGSKA (reference sequence). The DNA of the CDR3 is TGCAGTGCTACAGAACGGGGGCCCTCCTACGAGCAGTACTTC. Translating gives CSATERGPSYEQYF.

This clonotype was counted between two and nine times. The V and J genes are TRBV6-1 and TRBJ2-2; TRBD1 agrees at 8 bases. Germline V CDR1 and CDR2: MNHNS, SASEGT. The CDR3 extends over 16 amino acids. The J segment lost 3 bases and the V segment lost 5 bases, leaving 8 bases of the junction unmatched. The CDR3 DNA follows: TGTGCCAGCAGTACGTCACAGGGGGTCCACACCGGGGAGCTGTTTTTT. This sequence encodes CASSTSQGVHTGELFF.